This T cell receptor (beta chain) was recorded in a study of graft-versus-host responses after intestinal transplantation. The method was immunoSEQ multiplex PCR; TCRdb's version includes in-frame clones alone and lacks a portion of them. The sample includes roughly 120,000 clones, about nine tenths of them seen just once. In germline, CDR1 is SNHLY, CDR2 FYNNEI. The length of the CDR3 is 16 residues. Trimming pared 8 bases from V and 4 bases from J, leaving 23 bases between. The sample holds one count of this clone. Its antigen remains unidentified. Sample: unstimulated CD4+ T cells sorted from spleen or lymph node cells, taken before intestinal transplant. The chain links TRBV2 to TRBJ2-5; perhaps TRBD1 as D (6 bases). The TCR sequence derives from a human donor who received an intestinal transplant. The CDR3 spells CASPTVRGKGGETQYF. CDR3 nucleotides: TGTGCCAGCCCGACCGTAAGGGGTAAAGGGGGAGAGACCCAGTACTTC.